The rows below give T cell receptor beta chains drawn from one sample of a study of human T cells and chemical hapten exposure. One entry per CDR3 protein, called by TCRdb with MiXCR from the RACE reads. The sample includes around 300,000 distinct CDR3 sequences, around 7.3% of them seen just once. The specimen was whole blood, collected in connection with sensitization to the hapten diphenylcyclopropenone (DPC). The source of these receptors is a man aged 18 to 30 with alopecia areata. Some clones in this sample may be carry-over from other donors' samples. The CDR3 runs from the conserved cysteine through the conserved F or W.

V	J	CDR3
TRBV12-5	TRBJ1-5	CASGLVLQPQHF
TRBV20-1	TRBJ2-5	CSARESGRETQYF
TRBV7-2	TRBJ2-3	CASSPYGDNTDTQYF
TRBV3-1	TRBJ2-3	CASSHHRGEDSDTQYF
TRBV7-2	TRBJ2-6	CASSLYSGANVLTF
TRBV9	TRBJ2-4	CASSVSPLLGDGNIQYF
TRBV5-1	TRBJ2-1	CASSLDGGSDEQFF
TRBV3-1	TRBJ2-7	CASSQDLSYEQYF
TRBV28	TRBJ1-6	CASTVAGSYISPLHF
TRBV29-1	TRBJ1-1	CSVLTVAGAFF
TRBV5-1	TRBJ2-1	CASQPTLVSYNEQFF
TRBV4-2	TRBJ1-5	CASSQDSRRGQPQHF
TRBV7-3	TRBJ2-3	CASSLVGAVPDTQYF
TRBV25-1	TRBJ2-7	CASSPQGYEQYF
TRBV11-2	TRBJ1-6	CASSKIYSTINSPLHF
TRBV7-8	TRBJ1-5	CAPTPGIDQPQHF
TRBV7-9	TRBJ1-2	CASSQKDRASYGYTF
TRBV7-9	TRBJ2-3	CASSLMADSTDTQYF
TRBV11-1	TRBJ1-1	CASSLFYRGMAEAFF
TRBV5-8	TRBJ2-5	CASSLAKDRDNLEETQYF
TRBV9	TRBJ1-3	CASSAEQGANGNTIYF
TRBV10-3	TRBJ2-3	CAISQRADTQYF
TRBV28	TRBJ2-1	CASSLLDRDNEQFF
TRBV4-1	TRBJ1-5	CASSPQGAGNQPQHF
TRBV7-9	TRBJ1-4	CASSLGADPGEKLFF
TRBV20-1	TRBJ1-5	CSASPLQDSNQPQHF
TRBV29-1	TRBJ2-6	CSAGTAAGANVLTF
TRBV6-2/TRBV6-3	TRBJ2-3	CASSLLGKTIHTQYF
TRBV5-1	TRBJ2-7	CASSLTRTPSYEQYF
TRBV6-2/TRBV6-3	TRBJ2-5	CASSLDVGETQYF
TRBV7-9	TRBJ2-1	CASSPQGAGAPNEQFF
TRBV7-8	TRBJ1-5	CASSSDRDQPQHF
TRBV28	TRBJ2-3	CASSITTGDTQYF
TRBV2	TRBJ2-1	CARSYGTNLYNEQFF
TRBV5-5	TRBJ1-2	CASSVRDRENYGYTF
TRBV6-5	TRBJ1-2	CASSDRINYGYTF
TRBV6-6	TRBJ2-2	CASSYTPEGGESRDTGELFF
TRBV10-3	TRBJ2-7	CAISRNSYEQYF
TRBV27	TRBJ2-3	CASSSQLTYYTQYF
TRBV7-2	TRBJ1-2	CASSLNHDGLYGYTF
TRBV7-8	TRBJ1-2	CASSLTLAGLNYGYTF
TRBV6-2/TRBV6-3	TRBJ2-1	CASSYKLNNEQFF
TRBV4-1	TRBJ2-2	CASSQDNYRATGELFF
TRBV3-1	TRBJ1-1	CASSQVRGQAAFF
TRBV12-3/TRBV12-4	TRBJ1-3	CASSPTATSGNTIYF